The 20 T cell receptor beta chains reported below all come from one sample, sequenced in a study of chemoradiotherapy in HPV16-positive cancers. The method was immunoSEQ multiplex PCR; TCRdb's version includes in-frame clones alone and lacks a portion of them. The table lists 1,800 or so clones, about 82% of them singletons. The sample consisted of tumor tissue, taken from a patient who underwent chemoradiotherapy. Receptors were obtained from a human donor with HPV-associated anogenital cancer.

V and J are TRBV5-6 and TRBJ1-1; D is unresolved. CDR3 length: 13 residues. From germline, CDR1 is SGHDT and CDR2 YYEEEE. The ends were cut back, 1 base at V and 9 bases at J, with 13 bases in the middle. CDR3 sequence (DNA): TGTGCCAGCAGCTTGAGTGCCAAGGAGAAAGCTTTCTTT. Translating it yields CASSLSAKEKAFF.

This chain joins TRBV5-1 and TRBJ2-5, with D possibly being TRBD2 (6 bases). V was cut by 0 bases and J by 5 bases, with 14 bases left in between. The CDR3 extends over 15 amino acids. Germline CDR1 SGHRS, CDR2 YFSETQ. The CDR3 loop reads CASSLGDLHSETQYF. The CDR3 coding sequence is TGCGCCAGCAGCTTGGGGGACTTACATAGCGAGACCCAGTACTTC.

The V call is TRBV9, the J call TRBJ2-5; either TRBD1 or TRBD2 may fit D (5 bases each). The CDR3 extends over 14 amino acids. Trimming shortened V by 0 bases and J by 0 bases, and 6 bases separated the two germline ends. Per germline, CDR1 SGDLS and CDR2 YYNGEE. CDR3 residues: CASSVGGYQETQYF. The CDR3 region has the DNA TGTGCCAGCAGCGTAGGGGGGTACCAAGAGACCCAGTACTTC.

J is TRBJ2-2 and V is TRBV10-3, with D perhaps TRBD2 (6 bases). Trimming shortened V by 8 bases and J by 5 bases, and 6 bases separated the two germline ends. From germline, CDR1 is ENHRY and CDR2 SYGVKD. The CDR3 has 11 amino acids. The CDR3 spells CAIGRTGELFF. The CDR3 DNA is TGTGCCATCGGGAGGACCGGGGAGCTGTTTTTT.

The sample holds a few counts of this clone. This chain uses TRBV6-1 with TRBJ2-7; D is undetermined. V was trimmed by 6 bases and J by 3 bases, leaving 15 bases between them. The CDR3 spans 14 residues. Germline V lookup: CDR1 MNHNS, CDR2 SASEGT. This CDR3 reads CASSLRDSHYEQYF. CDR3 DNA: TGTGCCAGCAGCTTAAGGGATTCCCACTACGAGCAGTACTTC.

The genes are TRBV21-1 and TRBJ1-6. TRBV21-1 is classified as a pseudogene. This CDR3 is 11 amino acids long. The CDR3, as DNA: TGTGCCAGCACCGCGAGTTCACCCCTCCACTTT. Amino acid sequence: CASTASSPLHF.

This chain joins TRBV27 and TRBJ2-3, with D possibly being TRBD2 (6 bases). Germline V gives CDR1 MNHEY, CDR2 SMNVEV (reference sequence). CDR3 length equals 15 residues. V dropped 8 bases and J dropped 2 bases, with 17 bases sitting between them. The CDR3 protein is CASGRDSSPTDTQYF. The CDR3 DNA reads TGTGCCAGCGGCCGGGACTCCTCACCCACAGATACGCAGTATTTT.

The J gene is TRBJ2-7, the V gene TRBV4-2; D possibly uses TRBD1 or TRBD2 (5 bases each). The CDR3 runs 15 residues. Trimming took 0 bases from V and 6 from J, leaving 15 bases between them. The V gene's germline CDR1 is LGHNA and CDR2 YNFKEQ. In DNA form, the CDR3 reads TGTGCCAGCAGCCAAGATCAAGAGGGGAGTAGCGAGCAGTACTTC. Protein product: CASSQDQEGSSEQYF.

The rearrangement links TRBV23-1 to TRBJ2-5; D is possibly TRBD1 (6 bases). Being an ORF, TRBV23-1 has a function that is uncertain. This CDR3 contains 13 residues. The V and J ends lost 6 bases and 5 bases respectively, with 13 bases between them. CDR3 DNA: TGCGCCAGCAGACACAGGGTCGGCGAGACCCAGTACTTC. Translated, it gives CASRHRVGETQYF.

The chain is built from TRBV5-1 and TRBJ1-1, with TRBD1 identical over 7 bases. V dropped 2 bases and J dropped 4; count of bases not matched to a gene: 5. Germline V lookup: CDR1 SGHRS, CDR2 YFSETQ. The CDR3 has 14 residues. CDR3 in amino acids: CASSLDREVTEAFF. The CDR3 DNA sequence: TGCGCCAGCAGCTTAGACAGGGAGGTCACTGAAGCTTTCTTT.

This chain connects TRBV10-2 to TRBJ2-5; D is perhaps TRBD1 (5 bases). This CDR3 has 12 residues. CDR1 WSHSY and CDR2 SAAADI come from the germline V gene. Trimming removed 2 bases at V and 9 bases at J, with 10 bases between. The CDR3 here is CASSEGAQAQYF. CDR3 sequence (DNA): TGCGCCAGCAGTGAGGGGGCACAAGCCCAGTACTTC.

This chain joins TRBV6-4 and TRBJ1-2; D gene unclear. The CDR3 length is 13 residues. V was shortened by 8 bases and J by 6 bases, with 16 bases between the two germline ends. Germline V gene sequence: CDR1 MRHNA, CDR2 SNTAGT. CDR3: CASGEGTGDGYTF. The DNA of the CDR3 is TGTGCCAGCGGGGAGGGTACGGGTGATGGCTACACCTTC.

This sequence joins TRBV20-1 and TRBJ2-3; D is perhaps TRBD1 (5 bases). The CDR3 runs 11 residues. V dropped 6 bases and J dropped 8 bases, with 12 bases sitting between them. Germline V gives CDR1 DFQATT, CDR2 SNEGSKA (reference sequence). The CDR3 region has the DNA TGCAGTGCCCCGTGGGGCATTACGCAGTATTTT. Translating it yields CSAPWGITQYF.

This chain connects TRBV28 to TRBJ2-1, with 7 bases matching TRBD2. This CDR3 comprises 16 residues. Germline CDR1 MDHEN, CDR2 SYDVKM. V dropped 4 bases and J dropped 10; count of bases not matched to a gene: 16. The CDR3 region is CASSSNTGRTSVEQFF. The DNA of the CDR3 is TGTGCCAGCAGTTCAAATACCGGGCGAACTAGCGTCGAGCAGTTCTTC. The whole variable domain, filled in from reference TRBV28 and TRBJ2-1, reads DVKVTQSSRYLVKRTGEKVFLECVQDMDHENMFWYRQDPGLGLRLIYFSYDVKMKEKGDIPEGYSVSREKKERFSLILESASTNQTSMYLCASSSNTGRTSVEQFFGPGTRLTVL.

This chain connects TRBV6-6 to TRBJ2-1; no clear D gene. From germline, CDR1 is MNHNY and CDR2 SVGAGI (reference sequence). Trimming took 2 bases from V and 3 from J, leaving 8 bases between them. This CDR3 has 14 amino acids. CDR3 sequence reads: CASSYAELYNEQFF. Written as DNA, the CDR3 is TGTGCCAGCAGTTACGCGGAGCTCTACAATGAGCAGTTCTTC.

V usage is TRBV5-1 and J usage is TRBJ2-7; 11 bases line up with TRBD1. The CDR3 loop spans 15 amino acids. Germline V gives CDR1 SGHRS, CDR2 YFSETQ. Trimming cost V 4 bases and J 3 bases; bases outside gene matches: 6. The DNA of the CDR3 is TGCGCCAGCAGCATCGCCGGGACAGGGGGCTACGAGCAGTACTTC. Protein sequence: CASSIAGTGGYEQYF. The whole variable domain, remainder taken from reference TRBV5-1 and TRBJ2-7, is KAGVTQTPRYLIKTRGQQVTLSCSPISGHRSVSWYQQTPGQGLQFLFEYFSETQRNKGNFPGRFSGRQFSNSRSEMNVSTLELGDSALYLCASSIAGTGGYEQYFGPGTRLTVT.

The chain uses TRBV9 and TRBJ2-2; no clear D gene. The CDR3 runs 14 residues. Germline lookup yields CDR1 SGDLS and CDR2 YYNGEE. V was pared by 2 bases and J by 4 bases, with 9 bases between. The CDR3 sequence is CASSVGQPTGELFF. In DNA form, the CDR3 reads TGTGCCAGCAGCGTGGGTCAGCCCACCGGGGAGCTGTTTTTT.

The chain recombines TRBV7-2 with TRBJ1-2; D gene uncertain. Trimming removed 5 bases at V and 2 bases at J, with 15 bases between. The germline V gene has CDR1 SGHTA and CDR2 FQGNSA. This CDR3 is built from 15 residues. CDR3 in DNA: TGTGCCAGCAGCCCCGAGGCCGTATCCAACTATGGCTACACCTTC. Translation gives CASSPEAVSNYGYTF.

This rearrangement joins TRBV27 to TRBJ1-1; 7 nucleotides match TRBD1. V lost 6 bases and J lost 3; bases outside the gene matches: 7. Germline V lookup: CDR1 MNHEY, CDR2 SMNVEV (reference sequence). CDR3 size: 14 residues. CDR3 bases: TGTGCCAGCAGCCCTAACAGGGGACACACTGAAGCTTTCTTT. Translation gives CASSPNRGHTEAFF.

V and J are TRBV6-4 and TRBJ2-1, with TRBD2 matching over 9 bases. The CDR3 has 16 amino acids. V shed 6 bases, J shed 2 bases, and the junction held 8 bases outside the gene matches. Germline assignment: CDR1 MRHNA and CDR2 SNTAGT. The CDR3 coding sequence is TGTGCCAGCAGCACCCTTAGCGGGGGAGCCTACAATGAGCAGTTCTTC. Its protein product is CASSTLSGGAYNEQFF.